These 17 T cell receptor beta chains share one sample of origin, sequenced in a study of identical twins. TCRdb ran MiXCR on the 5' RACE reads and lists one entry per CDR3 protein. The table has just under 550,000 distinct CDR3 sequences, nearly 15% seen once. In addition, the sample was reused for a study of yellow fever vaccine responses in identical twins.

The sample taken for sequencing was CD4+ T cells sorted from blood. These receptors were collected from a woman under 30 in good health.

The V call is TRBV20-1, the J call TRBJ1-1; the D gene is possibly TRBD1 (5 bases). Per the germline V gene, CDR1 is DFQATT and CDR2 is SNEGSKA (reference sequence). The CDR3 has 15 residues. V lost 6 bases and J lost 3, with 20 bases in between. CDR3 residues: CSATPPGGIHTEAFF. Written as DNA, the CDR3 is TGCAGTGCAACACCGCCCGGGGGGATTCACACTGAAGCTTTCTTT.

The chain is built from TRBV3-1 and TRBJ2-7; TRBD2 matches at 8 bases. V lost 1 base to trimming and J lost 3 bases; unmatched junction nucleotides: 11. The CDR3 has 17 residues. Germline V gene lookup returns CDR1 LGHDT and CDR2 YNNKEL (reference sequence). CDR3 nucleotides: TGTGCCAGCAGCCAAGTAGGTTTAGCGGGAATGGTCTACGAGCAGTACTTC. Amino acids: CASSQVGLAGMVYEQYF.

This clonotype showed up just a few times. The chain couples TRBV29-1 to TRBJ1-3; tentative D call: TRBD1 (5 bases). The CDR3 totals 13 residues. V was cut by 3 bases and J by 4 bases, with 10 bases left in between. Germline CDR1 reads SQVTM; CDR2 reads ANQGSEA. The CDR3 nucleotides read TGCAGCGTTGATTTGGGGCTGGGAAACACCATATATTTT. Its translation is CSVDLGLGNTIYF.

This clonotype was seen only a few times. Compared with germline, one end of the junction differs, possibly owing to a read error. The chain recombines TRBV3-1 with TRBJ1-1; 8 bases are a match to TRBD1. The germline V gene encodes CDR1 LGHDT and CDR2 YNNKEL (reference sequence). The CDR3 runs to 17 residues. The CDR3 DNA sequence: TGTGCCAGCAGCCAAAGCCGGACAGGGTCGGCGTGGACTGAAGATTTCTTT. It yields the protein CASSQSRTGSAWTEDFF. The full variable domain, with the rest looked up from reference TRBV3-1 and TRBJ1-1, is DTAVSQTPKYLVTQMGNDKSIKCEQNLGHDTMYWYKQDSKKFLKIMFSYNNKELIINETVPNRFSPKSPDKAHLNLHINSLELGDSAVYFCASSQSRTGSAWTEDFFGQGTRLTVV.

This clonotype occurred many times. The rearrangement uses TRBV20-1 and TRBJ2-5; the D call may be TRBD1 or TRBD2 (5 bases each). CDR3 length: 12 residues. With 2 bases removed from V and 10 bases from J, the gap between germline ends came to 14 bases. The germline gives CDR1 DFQATT, CDR2 SNEGSKA (reference sequence). This chain's CDR3 is CSARTGPGGQYF. DNA for the CDR3: TGCAGTGCTAGAACCGGACCTGGGGGCCAGTACTTC.

This clonotype was seen a handful of times. J is TRBJ2-3 and V is TRBV24-1, with no clear D. The CDR3 runs to 12 residues. Germline assignment: CDR1 KGHDR and CDR2 SFDVKD. Trimming took 10 bases from V and 2 from J, leaving 9 bases between them. As DNA, the CDR3 is TGTGCCACTCAGACATCCACAGATACGCAGTATTTT. Protein: CATQTSTDTQYF.

The chain links TRBV20-1 to TRBJ2-1; TRBD2 matches 11 bases. Trimming cost V 3 bases and J 1 base; bases outside gene matches: 5. Per the germline V gene, CDR1 is DFQATT and CDR2 is SNEGSKA (reference sequence). CDR3 size: 16 residues. The CDR3 protein is CSARGTSGSSYNEQFF. CDR3 bases: TGCAGTGCTAGGGGTACTAGCGGGAGTTCCTACAATGAGCAGTTCTTC.

This sequence joins TRBV12-3 or TRBV12-4 and TRBJ1-2; no clear D gene. With 3 bases removed from V and 3 bases from J, the gap between germline ends came to 14 bases. This CDR3 has 15 amino acids. This CDR3 reads CASSFGVHLDYGYTF. In DNA, the CDR3 is TGTGCCAGCAGTTTTGGTGTGCATCTCGACTATGGCTACACCTTC.

V usage is TRBV15 and J usage is TRBJ1-6, with TRBD1 as a possible D gene (6 bases). V lost 3 bases and J lost 9, with 12 bases in between. The CDR3 is 14 residues long. Germline V gene data show CDR1 as LNHNV and CDR2 as YYDKDF (reference sequence). CDR3 in DNA: TGTGCCACCAGCAGTGGGAGGGGGGGTTCACCCCTCCACTTT. Translating it yields CATSSGRGGSPLHF.

In the case of this clonotype: The conserved phenylalanine or tryptophan normally closing the CDR3 is absent here, so this likely arose from a read error. V usage is TRBV20-1 and J usage is TRBJ2-7; unclear D gene. This CDR3 has 13 amino acids. Deletions cut 4 bases from V and 5 bases from J, with 15 bases between. Germline V CDR1 and CDR2: DFQATT, SNEGSKA (reference sequence). The CDR3 DNA sequence: TGCAGTGCTATCCGGCTAGTATACCACGAGCAGTACCTC. This translates into CSAIRLVYHEQYL.

This clonotype was observed a handful of times. V is TRBV18 and J is TRBJ2-5; 8 nucleotides match TRBD2. The CDR3 runs 18 residues. Looked up from germline, CDR1 is KGHSH and CDR2 is LQKENI. After removal of 2 bases from V and 5 bases from J, the junction contained 16 bases not matched to a gene. Here the CDR3 DNA reads TGTGCCAGCTCACCAGGGTTTGGCAGCGGGAGTATGGTTGAGACCCAGTACTTC. Translating gives CASSPGFGSGSMVETQYF.

This clonotype was counted a few times. The genes are TRBV28 and TRBJ2-1; TRBD2 matches 15 bases. V lost 7 bases and J lost 7; bases outside the gene matches: 5. The CDR3 runs 15 residues. The germline gives CDR1 MDHEN, CDR2 SYDVKM. DNA for the CDR3: TGTGCCAGCAAATCCGGGACTAGCGGGGGGAATGAGCAGTTCTTC. It codes for CASKSGTSGGNEQFF.

In its sample, this clonotype was seen many times. This sequence joins TRBV12-3 or TRBV12-4 and TRBJ2-2; D gene ambiguous. The germline V and J ends were trimmed by 5 bases and 2 bases, with 12 bases remaining between them. CDR3 size: 15 residues. CDR3 in amino acids: CASSPRQPNTGELFF. The CDR3 DNA reads as TGTGCCAGCAGTCCGCGGCAGCCAAACACCGGGGAGCTGTTTTTT.

V and J are TRBV6-5 and TRBJ2-7, with 9 positions matching TRBD1. Germline values: CDR1 MNHEY, CDR2 SVGAGI. V shed 2 bases and J 4 bases; nucleotides not matched to a gene: 3. This CDR3 has 14 amino acids. CDR3 amino acids: CASSYGTGLYEQYV. The CDR3 DNA reads as TGTGCCAGCAGTTACGGGACAGGGTTGTACGAGCAGTACGTC.

The chain is built from TRBV6-5 and TRBJ2-3, with a tentative D call TRBD1 (6 bases). Per the germline V gene, CDR1 is MNHEY and CDR2 is SVGAGI. The germline V and J ends were trimmed by 4 bases and 2 bases, with 13 bases remaining between them. The CDR3 consists of 15 residues. CDR3 loop: CASSLTGFVTDTQYF. In DNA, the CDR3 is TGTGCCAGCAGTTTAACAGGGTTCGTCACAGATACGCAGTATTTT.

This clonotype occurred a few times. The V gene is TRBV27, the J gene TRBJ2-7; 7 bases are a match to TRBD2. Germline V gene data show CDR1 as MNHEY and CDR2 as SMNVEV (reference sequence). The CDR3 is 14 residues long. The junction had 7 bases not matched to a gene; V was cut back by 5 bases and J by 3 bases. Here the CDR3 DNA reads TGTGCCAGCAGTCCTGGCGCTAGCGGCTACGAGCAGTACTTC. It yields the protein CASSPGASGYEQYF.

J is TRBJ1-1 and V is TRBV5-1, with D possibly being TRBD1 (6 bases). Germline assignment: CDR1 SGHRS and CDR2 YFSETQ. The CDR3 spans 15 residues. The V and J ends lost 5 bases and 0 bases respectively, with 14 bases between them. The CDR3 DNA follows: TGCGCCAGCAGGAGACAGGAGCCCATGAACACTGAAGCTTTCTTT. Amino acid sequence: CASRRQEPMNTEAFF. The full variable domain, completed using reference TRBV5-1 and TRBJ1-1, is KAGVTQTPRYLIKTRGQQVTLSCSPISGHRSVSWYQQTPGQGLQFLFEYFSETQRNKGNFPGRFSGRQFSNSRSEMNVSTLELGDSALYLCASRRQEPMNTEAFFGQGTRLTVV.